This T cell receptor (beta chain) emerged from a study of T cell responses to AZD1222 COVID-19 vaccine. Findings and caveats of the study: Donors were largely white British and mainly female; clonal diversity was possibly underestimated. Along spike, vaccine-associated CD4 TCRs were found throughout, with dominance at 160-218 and 743-854. The peak T cell response came first, and repertoires were sampled only after it.

Germline assignment: CDR1 MNHEY and CDR2 SMNVEV (reference sequence). Trimming at V came to 3 bases and at J to 2 bases, leaving 7 bases not matched to a gene. The CDR3 runs to 16 residues. Measured with immunoSEQ multiplex PCR; TCRdb has only the in-frame clones, and not every one. The data show 65,000 to 75,000 clones, approximately 90% seen once. Concerning this clone itself: What it binds is unknown.

Here the sequenced sample was peripheral blood, taken 28 days after the second dose of the MenACWY control vaccine. The chain recombines TRBV27 with TRBJ2-7; 10 bases line up with TRBD1. The sequence was obtained from an adult who received the MenACWY meningococcal vaccine as a control. The CDR3 reads CASSLLTGGQPYEQYF. The CDR3 DNA sequence: TGTGCCAGCAGTTTGCTGACAGGGGGCCAACCCTACGAGCAGTACTTC.